The 8 T cell receptor beta chains below all came from one sample that was sequenced in a study of T cells in narcolepsy. Using immunoSEQ multiplex PCR, the repertoire was profiled, and TCRdb retains in-frame clones only, with some absent. The sample lists around 19,000 clones, less than 90% occurring once. The sample was memory (CD45RA-) CD4+ T cells from blood. These receptor sequences come from a human donor in good health.

The chain has TRBV9 and TRBJ1-2; D remains unclear. The CDR3 is 15 amino acids. The germline V and J ends were trimmed by 0 bases and 5 bases, with 14 bases remaining between them. The V gene's germline CDR1 is SGDLS and CDR2 YYNGEE. The CDR3 DNA reads TGTGCCAGCAGCGTAGATGGCGGGGATGGTTATGGCTACACCTTC. Residues: CASSVDGGDGYGYTF.

This clone has only one observation. V and J are TRBV2 and TRBJ1-1; perhaps TRBD1 as D (5 bases). Germline assignment: CDR1 SNHLY and CDR2 FYNNEI. Trimming shortened V by 6 bases and J by 3 bases, and 14 bases separated the two germline ends. CDR3 size: 14 residues. For the CDR3, the DNA is TGTGCCAGCAGGGCGGGGGTCGGGGACACTGAAGCTTTCTTT. Its translation: CASRAGVGDTEAFF.

The chain combines TRBV7-2 with TRBJ2-7, with 7 bases aligning to TRBD2. CDR1 SGHTA and CDR2 FQGNSA come from the germline V gene. The V gene end was trimmed by 5 bases and the J gene end by 4 bases; junction bases not matched to a gene: 8. The CDR3 is 14 amino acids. The CDR3 region is CASSTALGGYEQYF. CDR3 sequence (DNA): TGTGCCAGCAGCACGGCTTTGGGGGGGTACGAGCAGTACTTC. Full variable domain (rest looked up from reference TRBV7-2 and TRBJ2-7): GAGVSQSPSNKVTEKGKDVELRCDPISGHTALYWYRQSLGQGLEFLIYFQGNSAPDKSGLPSDRFSAERTGGSVSTLTIQRTQQEDSAVYLCASSTALGGYEQYFGPGTRLTVT.

This clone was picked up a small number of times. The chain employs TRBV7-2 and TRBJ1-5, with D unresolved. The germline V gene has CDR1 SGHTA and CDR2 FQGNSA. Trimming cost V 1 base and J 4 bases, with 14 bases left between them. The CDR3 totals 16 residues. CDR3 nucleotides: TGTGCCAGCAGCTTAGGGAACTGGGGAGTTAATCAGCCCCAGCATTTT. Translating gives CASSLGNWGVNQPQHF.

This rearrangement joins TRBV29-1 to TRBJ2-3; 14 bases are shared with TRBD2. V shed 5 bases, J shed 4 bases, and the junction held 5 bases outside the gene matches. Germline CDR1 is SQVTM and CDR2 is ANQGSEA. This CDR3 is 15 amino acids long. In nucleotides, the CDR3 is TGCAGCGTTCTCGGACTAGCGGGGGGATCAGATACGCAGTATTTT. Its protein is CSVLGLAGGSDTQYF.

The V and J genes are TRBV2 and TRBJ2-5, with D perhaps matching TRBD2 (5 bases). Germline CDR1 and CDR2: SNHLY and FYNNEI. Trimming removed 3 bases from V and 2 bases from J, with 13 bases in between. The CDR3 totals 15 residues. The CDR3 DNA reads as TGTGCCAGCAGTGACGGCCTTCCGGGGCAAGAGACCCAGTACTTC. The encoded protein is CASSDGLPGQETQYF.

This chain connects TRBV18 to TRBJ2-5; the match to TRBD1 covers 10 bases. With the DNA end fitting TRBJ2-7 better, the J assignment may be wrong. Germline assignment: CDR1 KGHSH and CDR2 LQKENI. The CDR3 contains 15 residues. CDR3 protein: CASSPPGQGFYEQYF. CDR3 in DNA: TGTGCCAGCTCACCACCGGGACAGGGGTTCTACGAGCAGTACTTC.

This clone has only a few counts. The V gene is TRBV7-3, the J gene TRBJ1-2; D gene uncertain. V was pared by 2 bases and J by 2 bases, with 9 bases between. CDR3 length: 14 amino acids. Per the germline V gene, CDR1 is SGHTA and CDR2 is FQGTGA. CDR3 sequence reads: CASSLGSGNYGYTF. The CDR3 coding sequence is TGTGCCAGCAGCTTAGGTAGTGGGAACTATGGCTACACCTTC.